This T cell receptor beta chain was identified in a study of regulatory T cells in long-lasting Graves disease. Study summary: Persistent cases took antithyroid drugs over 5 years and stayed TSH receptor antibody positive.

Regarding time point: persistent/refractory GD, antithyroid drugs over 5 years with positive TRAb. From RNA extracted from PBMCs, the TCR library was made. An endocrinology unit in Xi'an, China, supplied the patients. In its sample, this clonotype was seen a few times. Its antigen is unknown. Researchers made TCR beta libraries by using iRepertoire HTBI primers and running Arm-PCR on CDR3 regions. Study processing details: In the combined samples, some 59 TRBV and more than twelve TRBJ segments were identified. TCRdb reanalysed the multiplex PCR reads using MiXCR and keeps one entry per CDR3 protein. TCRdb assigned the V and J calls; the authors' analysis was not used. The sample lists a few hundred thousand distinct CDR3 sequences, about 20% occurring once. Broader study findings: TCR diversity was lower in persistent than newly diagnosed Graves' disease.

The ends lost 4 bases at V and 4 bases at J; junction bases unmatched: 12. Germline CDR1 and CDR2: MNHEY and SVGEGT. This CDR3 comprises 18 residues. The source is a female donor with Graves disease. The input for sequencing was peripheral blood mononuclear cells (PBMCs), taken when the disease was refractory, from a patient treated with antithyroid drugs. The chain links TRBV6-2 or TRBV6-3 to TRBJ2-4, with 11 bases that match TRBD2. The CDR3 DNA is TGTGCCAGCAGTTGGAATAGCGGGAGGGCCCTGTCTAAAAACATTCAGTACTTC. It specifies CASSWNSGRALSKNIQYF.